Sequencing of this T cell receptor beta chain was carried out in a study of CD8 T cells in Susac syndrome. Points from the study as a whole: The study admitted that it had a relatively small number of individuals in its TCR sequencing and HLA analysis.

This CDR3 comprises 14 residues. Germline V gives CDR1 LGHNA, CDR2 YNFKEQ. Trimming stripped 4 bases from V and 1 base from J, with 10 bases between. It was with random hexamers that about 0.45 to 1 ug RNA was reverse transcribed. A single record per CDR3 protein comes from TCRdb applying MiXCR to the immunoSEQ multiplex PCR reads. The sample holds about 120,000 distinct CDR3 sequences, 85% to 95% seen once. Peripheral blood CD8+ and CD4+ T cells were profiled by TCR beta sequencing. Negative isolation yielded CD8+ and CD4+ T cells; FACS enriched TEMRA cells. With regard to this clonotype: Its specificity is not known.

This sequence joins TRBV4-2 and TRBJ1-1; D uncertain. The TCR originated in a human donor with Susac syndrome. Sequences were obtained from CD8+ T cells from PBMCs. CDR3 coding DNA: TGTGCCAGCAGCCTGCTCGAGGGGAACACTGAAGCTTTCTTT. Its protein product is CASSLLEGNTEAFF.